What follows describes a single T cell receptor beta chain. Its antigen is currently unknown. This specimen belongs to a study of T cell responses to AZD1222 COVID-19 vaccine. Study-wide results and caveats: There were vaccine-associated CD4 TCRs across spike, dominant at 160-218 and 743-854.

The table came from immunoSEQ multiplex PCR; TCRdb's copy has only in-frame clones and leaves some out. Of some 160,000 clones in the sample, 90% to 95% were seen once. This CDR3 region has 14 residues. V was clipped by 4 bases and J by 1 base, with 9 bases between them. CDR1 and CDR2 (germline): SGDLS, YYNGEE. This rearrangement joins TRBV9 to TRBJ1-3; D unclear. Sequenced material: peripheral blood, taken on day 0 of AZD1222 vaccination. This TCR came from an adult in good health. The CDR3 spells CASSSPSSGNTIYF. The CDR3 DNA reads TGTGCCAGCAGCTCCCCGTCTTCTGGAAACACCATATATTTT. The whole variable domain, filled in from reference TRBV9 and TRBJ1-3, reads DSGVTQTPKHLITATGQRVTLRCSPRSGDLSVYWYQQSLDQGLQFLIQYYNGEERAKGNILERFSAQQFPDLHSELNLSSLELGDSALYFCASSSPSSGNTIYFGEGSWLTVV.